Given below is one TCR beta chain in context. Its antigen is currently not known. The sample holds no much larger clone one base away, and base qualities are not on file. RNA was extracted using the RNeasy kit, and roughly 0.45 to 1 microgram was reverse transcribed with random hexamers. TCR beta CDR3 regions were amplified with the immunoSEQ multiplex PCR assay covering 54 Vbeta and 13 Jbeta segments. Bias from PCR amplification was corrected by using a synthetic template baseline for primer optimization and for computational correction. The paper's data handling went like this. Reads were annotated to V, D and J genes according to IMGT and were analyzed with immunoSEQ Analyzer, with only productive sequences retained. To calculate clonality, Shannon entropy was normalized by log2 of the number of productive unique sequences and then subtracted from one. Public and private clones were assessed among the 100 most prevalent clones of each patient and control. Susac-specific clones were defined as absent from healthy and MS cohorts, 800 to 1,200 published viral clones and other ImmuneACCESS disease sequences. TCRdb handled the public reads itself, with Q25 trimming in fastp and clone calling in MiXCR, and kept productive beta chains. Each CDR3 protein gets just one entry, which takes the most common genes and DNA from the rows behind it. Clone size and V and J calls follow TCRdb, not the original study. This sample has just over 300,000 distinct CDR3 sequences in its table, and around 92% of those were observed once. Clones ranked in the top ten supply over 0.05% of the sample.

High-throughput TCR beta sequencing profiled peripheral blood CD8+ and CD4+ T cells from healthy donors, Susac syndrome patients and multiple sclerosis patients. Multiple sclerosis controls were treatment-naive patients with stable or active relapsing-remitting disease fulfilling revised McDonald criteria. CD8+ TEMRA cells were enriched by FACS, while bulk CD8+ and CD4+ T cells were purified by magnetic negative isolation. Blood was drawn into EDTA tubes, processed within 24 hours, and PBMCs were isolated by density gradient centrifugation. PBMCs destined for TCR sequencing were cryopreserved in liquid nitrogen and later thawed in a 37 °C water bath. The sorted or isolated CD4+, CD8+ and CD8+ TEMRA cells had a purity of 90% or higher. The data are from a study of CD8 T cells in Susac syndrome (dated by TCRdb to between 2018 and 2021). Background on the whole study: The study used repertoire sequencing to test whether antigen drove CD8+ T cell activation and differentiation in Susac syndrome.

CDR1 and CDR2 are read off the germline V gene as SQVTM and ANQGSEA. From cysteine to phenylalanine, the CDR3 is 12 amino acids long. The kept DNA is CDR3 alone, 36 bases in frame from the first base. V is pared back by 4 bases and J by 6 bases, with 13 bases lying between the germline termini. Results the study describes overall, beyond this receptor: The TCR sequencing and HLA analysis was acknowledged to have included a relatively small number of individuals.

The receptor comes from a human donor with multiple sclerosis. The chain is assembled from TRBV29-1 and TRBJ2-7; tentative D gene TRBD1, with 6 bases matching. The sample comprised CD4+ T cells from PBMCs. Here is the DNA: TGCAGCGTTGGCCCAGGGGTAGGCGAGCAGTACTTC. This is translated as CSVGPGVGEQYF.